One TCR beta chain is described in this entry. Its antigen is unidentified. These data originate in a study of cytomegalovirus exposure and HLA in healthy donors. Study-wide points: At a 0.05 false discovery rate, a later analysis found over 15,000 TCR beta sequences to be associated with HLA alleles. Analyzed later, most CMV-associated TCR beta chains appeared HLA-restricted. Despite most TCR sequences being rare, some public TCRs occurred in many donors. Immune exposure information available was restricted to CMV serostatus.

In the PCR, 60 Vbeta and 13 Jbeta primers were used. Assay: immunoSEQ multiplex PCR; the TCRdb copy retains only in-frame clones and omits some. The sample comprises over 150,000 clones, 80% of which are singletons, and about 4.5% rests with the top ten. Per germline, CDR1 SGHAT and CDR2 FQNNGV. The CDR3 contains 13 residues. Trimming removed 8 bases at V and 0 bases at J, with 10 bases between. The clonotype originates from a man aged 30 to 39 in good health and CMV-seronegative. The sequenced sample consisted of PBMCs. This rearrangement joins TRBV11-2 to TRBJ1-1, with a weak D call TRBD1 (6 bases). This chain's CDR3 is CASRGGLNTEAFF. Here the CDR3 DNA reads TGTGCCAGCCGGGGGGGCCTGAACACTGAAGCTTTCTTT.